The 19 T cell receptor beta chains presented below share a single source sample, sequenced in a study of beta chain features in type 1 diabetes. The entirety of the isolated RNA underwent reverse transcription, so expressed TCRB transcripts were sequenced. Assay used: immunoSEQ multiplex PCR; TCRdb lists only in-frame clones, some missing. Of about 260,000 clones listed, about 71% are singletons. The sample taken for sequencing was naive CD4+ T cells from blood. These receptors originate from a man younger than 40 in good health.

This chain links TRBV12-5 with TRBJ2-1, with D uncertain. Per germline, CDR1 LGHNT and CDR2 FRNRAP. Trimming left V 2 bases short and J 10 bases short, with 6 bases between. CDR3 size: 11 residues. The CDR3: CASGLLREQFF. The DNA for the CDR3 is TGTGCTAGTGGTTTGTTGAGGGAGCAGTTCTTC. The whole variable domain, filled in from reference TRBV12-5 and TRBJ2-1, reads DARVTQTPRHKVTEMGQEVTMRCQPILGHNTVFWYRQTMMQGLELLAYFRNRAPLDDSGMPKDRFSAEMPDATLATLKIQPSEPRDSAVYFCASGLLREQFFGPGTRLTVL.

CDR3 sequence: CALTGMSNYGYTF. Here the CDR3 DNA reads TGTGCCTTAACAGGGATGTCGAACTATGGCTACACCTTC. The genes are TRBV30 and TRBJ1-2, with D possibly matching TRBD1 (6 bases). Trimming pared 7 bases from V and 2 bases from J, leaving 14 bases between. This CDR3 comprises 13 residues. Germline V CDR1 and CDR2: GTSNPN, SVGIG (reference sequence).

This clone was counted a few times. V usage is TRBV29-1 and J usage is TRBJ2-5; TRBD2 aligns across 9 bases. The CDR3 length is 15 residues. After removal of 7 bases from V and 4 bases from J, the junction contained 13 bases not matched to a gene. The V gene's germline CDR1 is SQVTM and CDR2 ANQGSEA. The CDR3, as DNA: TGCAGCGGGTTGCTAGCGGGATCGGTGAGAGAGACCCAGTACTTC. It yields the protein CSGLLAGSVRETQYF.

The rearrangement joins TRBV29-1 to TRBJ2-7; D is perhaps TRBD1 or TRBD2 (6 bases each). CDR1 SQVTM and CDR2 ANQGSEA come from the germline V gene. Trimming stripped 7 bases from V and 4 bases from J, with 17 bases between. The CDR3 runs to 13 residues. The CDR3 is CSAGAGRRYEQYF. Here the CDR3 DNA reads TGCAGCGCGGGGGCGGGGCGTCGGTACGAGCAGTACTTC.

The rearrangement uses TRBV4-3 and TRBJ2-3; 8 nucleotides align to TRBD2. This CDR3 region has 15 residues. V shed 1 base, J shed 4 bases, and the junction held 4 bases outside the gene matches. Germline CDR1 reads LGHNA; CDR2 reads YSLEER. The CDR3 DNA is TGCGCCAGCAGCCAAGGCAGCGGGAGTGCAGATACGCAGTATTTT. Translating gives CASSQGSGSADTQYF.

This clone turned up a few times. CDR3 bases: TGTGCCAGCAGCCTGGCCCACGGTGAGAGGAATGAGCAGTTCTTC. Translation: CASSLAHGERNEQFF. The chain joins TRBV7-9 to TRBJ2-1; no definite D call. The CDR3 is made up of 15 amino acids. Germline values: CDR1 SEHNR, CDR2 FQNEAQ (reference sequence). V lost 5 bases, J lost 7 bases, and 18 bases lay in between.

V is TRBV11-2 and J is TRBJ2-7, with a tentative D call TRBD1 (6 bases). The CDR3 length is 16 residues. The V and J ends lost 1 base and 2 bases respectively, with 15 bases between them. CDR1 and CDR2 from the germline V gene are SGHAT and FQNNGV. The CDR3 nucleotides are TGTGCCAGCAGCTTAGCCGGGACACCATCAACCTACGAGCAGTACTTC. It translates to CASSLAGTPSTYEQYF. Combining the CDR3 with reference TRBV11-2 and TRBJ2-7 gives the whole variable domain EAGVAQSPRYKIIEKRQSVAFWCNPISGHATLYWYQQILGQGPKLLIQFQNNGVVDDSQLPKDRFSAERLKGVDSTLKIQPAKLEDSAVYLCASSLAGTPSTYEQYFGPGTRLTVT.

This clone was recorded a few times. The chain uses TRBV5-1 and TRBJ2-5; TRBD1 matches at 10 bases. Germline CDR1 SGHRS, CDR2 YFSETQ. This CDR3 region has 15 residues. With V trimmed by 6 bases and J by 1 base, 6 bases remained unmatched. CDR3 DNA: TGCGCCAGCACCCGAGGGACAGGGGCCCAAGAGACCCAGTACTTC. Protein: CASTRGTGAQETQYF.

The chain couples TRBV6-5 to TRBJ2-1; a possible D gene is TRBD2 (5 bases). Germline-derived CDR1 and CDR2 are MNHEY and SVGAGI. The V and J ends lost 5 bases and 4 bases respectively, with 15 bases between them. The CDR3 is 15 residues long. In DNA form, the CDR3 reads TGTGCCAGCAGTCTGGCTAGCCCCGAATACAATGAGCAGTTCTTC. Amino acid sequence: CASSLASPEYNEQFF.

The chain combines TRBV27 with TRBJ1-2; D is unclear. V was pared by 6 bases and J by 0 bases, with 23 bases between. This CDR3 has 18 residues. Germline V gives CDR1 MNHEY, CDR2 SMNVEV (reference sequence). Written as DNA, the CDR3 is TGTGCCAGCAGCAAGAATGGACCGAGGTACAATCCTAACTATGGCTACACCTTC. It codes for CASSKNGPRYNPNYGYTF.

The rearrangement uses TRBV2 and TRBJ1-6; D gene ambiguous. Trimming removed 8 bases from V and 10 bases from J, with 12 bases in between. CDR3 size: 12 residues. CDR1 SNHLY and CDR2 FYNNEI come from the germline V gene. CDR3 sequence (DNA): TGTGCCAGCGGAGGGATGTTATCACCCCTCCACTTT. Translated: CASGGMLSPLHF.

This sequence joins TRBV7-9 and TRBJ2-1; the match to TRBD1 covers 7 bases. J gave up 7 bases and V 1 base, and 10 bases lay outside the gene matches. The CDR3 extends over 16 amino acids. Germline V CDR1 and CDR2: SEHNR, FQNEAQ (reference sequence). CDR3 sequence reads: CASSLGQDLQGNEQFF. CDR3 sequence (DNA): TGTGCCAGCAGCTTAGGACAGGATTTACAGGGGAATGAGCAGTTCTTC. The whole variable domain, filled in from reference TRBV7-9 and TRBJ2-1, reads DTGVSQNPRHKITKRGQNVTFRCDPISEHNRLYWYRQTLGQGPEFLTYFQNEAQLEKSRLLSDRFSAERPKGSFSTLEIQRTEQGDSAMYLCASSLGQDLQGNEQFFGPGTRLTVL.

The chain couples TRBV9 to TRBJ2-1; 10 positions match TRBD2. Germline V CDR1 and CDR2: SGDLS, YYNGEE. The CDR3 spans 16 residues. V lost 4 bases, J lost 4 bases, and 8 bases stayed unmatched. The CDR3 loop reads CASSPATSGPYNEQFF. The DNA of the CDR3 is TGTGCCAGCAGCCCAGCGACTAGCGGGCCTTACAATGAGCAGTTCTTC. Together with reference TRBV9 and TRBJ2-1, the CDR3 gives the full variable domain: DSGVTQTPKHLITATGQRVTLRCSPRSGDLSVYWYQQSLDQGLQFLIQYYNGEERAKGNILERFSAQQFPDLHSELNLSSLELGDSALYFCASSPATSGPYNEQFFGPGTRLTVL.

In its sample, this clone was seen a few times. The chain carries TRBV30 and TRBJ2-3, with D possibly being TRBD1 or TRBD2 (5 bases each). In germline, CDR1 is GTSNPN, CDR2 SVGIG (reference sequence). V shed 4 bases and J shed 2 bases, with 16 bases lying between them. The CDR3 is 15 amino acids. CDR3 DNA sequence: TGTGCCTGGACCCTCGTTGGGGGTGTCACAGATACGCAGTATTTT. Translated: CAWTLVGGVTDTQYF.

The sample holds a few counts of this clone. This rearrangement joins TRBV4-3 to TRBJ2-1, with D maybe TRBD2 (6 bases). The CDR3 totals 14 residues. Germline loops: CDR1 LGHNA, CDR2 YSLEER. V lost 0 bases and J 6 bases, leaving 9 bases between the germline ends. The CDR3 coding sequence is TGCGCCAGCAGCCAAGAAGGAGGGAGCAATGAGCAGTTCTTC. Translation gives CASSQEGGSNEQFF.

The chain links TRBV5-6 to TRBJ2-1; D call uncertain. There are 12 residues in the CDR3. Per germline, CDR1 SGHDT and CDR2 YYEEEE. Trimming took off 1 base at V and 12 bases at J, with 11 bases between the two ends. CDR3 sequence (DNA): TGTGCCAGCAGCTTGAGTAGCTGGGGGCAGTTCTTC. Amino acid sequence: CASSLSSWGQFF.

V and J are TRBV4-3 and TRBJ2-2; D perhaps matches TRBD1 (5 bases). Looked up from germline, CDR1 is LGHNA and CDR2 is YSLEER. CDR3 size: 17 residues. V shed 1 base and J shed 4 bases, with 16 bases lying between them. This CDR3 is CASSQVSWGASTGELFF. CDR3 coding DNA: TGCGCCAGCAGCCAAGTTAGCTGGGGCGCGAGCACCGGGGAGCTGTTTTTT.

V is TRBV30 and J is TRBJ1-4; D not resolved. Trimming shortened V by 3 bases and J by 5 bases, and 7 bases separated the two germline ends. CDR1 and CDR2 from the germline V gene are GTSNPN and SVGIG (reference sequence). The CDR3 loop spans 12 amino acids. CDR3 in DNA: TGTGCCTGGAGATACTTAAATGAAAAACTGTTTTTT. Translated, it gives CAWRYLNEKLFF.

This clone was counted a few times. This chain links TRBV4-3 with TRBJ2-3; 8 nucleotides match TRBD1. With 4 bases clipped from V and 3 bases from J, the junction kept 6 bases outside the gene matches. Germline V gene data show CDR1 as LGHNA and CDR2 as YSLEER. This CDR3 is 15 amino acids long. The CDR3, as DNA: TGCGCCAGCAGCCCCGGACAGGGAAGTACAGATACGCAGTATTTT. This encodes CASSPGQGSTDTQYF.